Presented here are 17 T cell receptor beta chains from one specimen sequenced in a study of CD8 T cells in ankylosing spondylitis. In TCRdb, the 5' RACE reads were re-called with MiXCR into one record per CDR3 protein. The sample has approximately 250,000 distinct CDR3 sequences, less than 9.5% seen once. The sequenced sample was blood, either unsorted or a sorted T cell fraction (not recorded which). These receptors all come from a female donor with ankylosing spondylitis or in good health (not recorded which).

The chain links TRBV15 to TRBJ2-3; 7 bases agree with TRBD2. The CDR3 has 15 amino acids. V lost 5 bases and J lost 8; bases outside the gene matches: 13. Germline CDR1 LNHNV, CDR2 YYDKDF (reference sequence). The CDR3 DNA is TGTGCCACCAGCGGGAGGCGGGAGAGGGTAGCTACGCAGTATTTT. It translates to CATSGRRERVATQYF.

In this sample, this clonotype turned up many times. One junction end does not reproduce the germline sequence, and a read error may be involved. V and J are TRBV20-1 and TRBJ2-1; D not certain. The CDR3 has 11 amino acids. The V gene's germline CDR1 is DFQATT and CDR2 SNEGSKA (reference sequence). CDR3 in amino acids: CSVRGGNEQFF. DNA of the CDR3: TGCAGTGTTAGAGGTGGCAATGAGCAGTTCTTC.

This clonotype was counted ten times or more. The CDR3, as DNA: TGTGCCAGCACCCTCGAGGACCAAGAGACCCAGTACTTC. Translation: CASTLEDQETQYF. The chain has TRBV6-2 or TRBV6-3 and TRBJ2-5; D gene unclear. V lost 7 bases and J lost 0, with 9 bases in between. Germline CDR1 and CDR2: MNHEY and SVGEGT. This CDR3 comprises 13 residues.

This chain joins TRBV11-2 and TRBJ2-1, with D possibly being TRBD2 (6 bases). CDR1 and CDR2 from the germline V gene are SGHAT and FQNNGV. This CDR3 region has 17 residues. V shed 4 bases and J shed 0 bases, with 16 bases lying between them. The CDR3 DNA reads TGTGCCAGCAGCTACCTACTAGCAGAAAGCTCCTACAATGAGCAGTTCTTC. As protein: CASSYLLAESSYNEQFF. The full variable domain, with the rest looked up from reference TRBV11-2 and TRBJ2-1, is EAGVAQSPRYKIIEKRQSVAFWCNPISGHATLYWYQQILGQGPKLLIQFQNNGVVDDSQLPKDRFSAERLKGVDSTLKIQPAKLEDSAVYLCASSYLLAESSYNEQFFGPGTRLTVL.

This clonotype was detected ten times or more. V usage is TRBV2 and J usage is TRBJ2-1; 7 bases are shared with TRBD2. Germline CDR1 SNHLY, CDR2 FYNNEI. The CDR3 has 14 residues. V lost 3 bases and J lost 6; bases outside the gene matches: 5. The CDR3 sequence is CASSDGEGFNEQFF. CDR3 sequence (DNA): TGTGCCAGCAGTGATGGGGAGGGGTTCAATGAGCAGTTCTTC. Complete variable domain (other parts from reference TRBV2 and TRBJ2-1): EPEVTQTPSHQVTQMGQEVILRCVPISNHLYFYWYRQILGQKVEFLVSFYNNEISEKSEIFDDQFSVERPDGSNFTLKIRSTKLEDSAMYFCASSDGEGFNEQFFGPGTRLTVL.

This clonotype came up a few times. The chain couples TRBV6-1 to TRBJ1-1; the D gene is possibly TRBD1 (5 bases). The length of the CDR3 is 14 residues. Trimming pared 6 bases from V and 5 bases from J, leaving 16 bases between. Germline lookup yields CDR1 MNHNS and CDR2 SASEGT. The CDR3 DNA reads as TGTGCCAGCAGACCTCGACGGGGGTCGACTGAAGCTTTCTTT. As protein: CASRPRRGSTEAFF.

This clonotype was counted at least ten times. The rearrangement links TRBV27 to TRBJ2-7; 8 bases are shared with TRBD2. The CDR3 contains 15 residues. Germline V gene lookup returns CDR1 MNHEY and CDR2 SMNVEV (reference sequence). V lost 5 bases to trimming and J lost 1 base; unmatched junction nucleotides: 7. CDR3: CASSPMRGVSYEQYF. For the CDR3, the DNA is TGTGCCAGCAGTCCCATGCGGGGGGTTTCCTACGAGCAGTACTTC.

This clonotype was observed at least ten times. V and J are TRBV6-2 or TRBV6-3 and TRBJ2-1, with a weak D call TRBD1 (6 bases). Trimming cost V 5 bases and J 3 bases, with 8 bases left between them. The CDR3 is 13 residues long. Germline V gives CDR1 MNHEY, CDR2 SVGEGT. CDR3 sequence reads: CASSRDNYNEQFF. The CDR3 nucleotides are TGTGCCAGCAGTCGGGACAACTACAATGAGCAGTTCTTC.

V and J are TRBV29-1 and TRBJ1-2; D gene ambiguous. This CDR3 is 10 amino acids long. With 5 bases removed from V and 6 bases from J, the gap between germline ends came to 7 bases. Looked up from germline, CDR1 is SQVTM and CDR2 is ANQGSEA. The CDR3 sequence: CSVLWDGYTF. The CDR3 region has the DNA TGCAGCGTTTTGTGGGATGGCTACACCTTC.

As to this clonotype: A much larger clone lies a single base off, so this may be a read error. The CDR3 loop reads CASSSNTDTQYF. The CDR3 nucleotides are TGTGCCAGCAGCTCTAACACAGATACGCAGTATTTT. The chain carries TRBV7-9 and TRBJ2-3; D not resolved. In germline, CDR1 is SEHNR, CDR2 FQNEAQ (reference sequence). V lost 4 bases and J 2 bases, leaving 4 bases between the germline ends. This CDR3 comprises 12 residues. Using reference TRBV7-9 and TRBJ2-3 for the parts outside the CDR3, the full variable domain is DTGVSQNPRHKITKRGQNVTFRCDPISEHNRLYWYRQTLGQGPEFLTYFQNEAQLEKSRLLSDRFSAERPKGSFSTLEIQRTEQGDSAMYLCASSSNTDTQYFGPGTRLTVL.

A few counts support this clonotype. The chain has TRBV5-6 and TRBJ2-1; D call uncertain. V was clipped by 6 bases and J by 0 bases, with 7 bases between them. Germline CDR1 is SGHDT and CDR2 is YYEEEE. This CDR3 spans 13 amino acids. Here the CDR3 reads CASIVYSYNEQFF. CDR3 coding DNA: TGTGCCAGCATAGTTTACTCCTACAATGAGCAGTTCTTC. Together with reference TRBV5-6 and TRBJ2-1, the CDR3 gives the full variable domain: DAGVTQSPTHLIKTRGQQVTLRCSPKSGHDTVSWYQQALGQGPQFIFQYYEEEERQRGNFPDRFSGHQFPNYSSELNVNALLLGDSALYLCASIVYSYNEQFFGPGTRLTVL.

This clonotype has at least ten counts. The rearrangement links TRBV3-1 to TRBJ2-7, with 7 bases identical to TRBD2. The CDR3 covers 15 residues. Losses at the gene ends were 1 base for V and 4 bases for J; bases not matched to a gene: 7. Germline values: CDR1 LGHDT, CDR2 YNNKEL (reference sequence). In DNA, the CDR3 is TGTGCCAGCAGCCAAGGGATTAGCGGGCAATACGAGCAGTACTTC. It encodes CASSQGISGQYEQYF.

This clonotype appeared many times. The genes are TRBV6-2 or TRBV6-3 and TRBJ2-3; D is ambiguous. The CDR3 runs to 16 residues. Trimming removed 0 bases at V and 5 bases at J, with 15 bases between. Germline CDR1 reads MNHEY; CDR2 reads SVGEGT. CDR3 sequence: CASSYSSRGGIDTQYF. The CDR3 coding sequence is TGTGCCAGCAGTTACTCGAGTAGAGGCGGTATAGATACGCAGTATTTT.

This clonotype has ten or more counts. This chain connects TRBV29-1 to TRBJ2-5, with 13 bases aligning to TRBD2. CDR3 length: 14 residues. After removal of 8 bases from V and 4 bases from J, the junction contained 7 bases not matched to a gene. Per the germline V gene, CDR1 is SQVTM and CDR2 is ANQGSEA. CDR3 coding DNA: TGCAGCTCCGCGGGACTAGCGGGACTAGAGACCCAGTACTTC. Its protein product is CSSAGLAGLETQYF.

This clonotype has a count of ten or more. The chain combines TRBV20-1 with TRBJ1-5, with TRBD1 as a possible D gene (5 bases). This CDR3 spans 13 amino acids. In germline, CDR1 is DFQATT, CDR2 SNEGSKA (reference sequence). V lost 4 bases and J 5 bases, leaving 12 bases between the germline ends. The CDR3 loop is CSAKGGADQPQHF. CDR3 bases: TGCAGTGCTAAGGGAGGGGCGGATCAGCCCCAGCATTTT.

This clonotype showed up many times. The CDR3 here is CASSKDAYSGNTIYF. The CDR3 DNA follows: TGTGCCAGCAGCAAGGACGCCTACTCTGGAAACACCATATATTTT. This chain connects TRBV5-5 to TRBJ1-3; D unclear. This CDR3 comprises 15 residues. CDR1 and CDR2 from the germline V gene are SGHKS and YYEKEE (reference sequence). Trimming stripped 4 bases from V and 0 bases from J, with 11 bases between.

This clonotype was counted ten times or more. This chain joins TRBV20-1 and TRBJ2-7; no clear D. The V end was cut by 1 base, the J end by 6 bases, with 19 bases between. From germline, CDR1 is DFQATT and CDR2 SNEGSKA (reference sequence). The length of the CDR3 is 15 residues. The CDR3 DNA reads as TGCAGTGCTAGAGGTTTAAGGTCACCCGGCAGCGAGCAGTACTTC. This sequence encodes CSARGLRSPGSEQYF.